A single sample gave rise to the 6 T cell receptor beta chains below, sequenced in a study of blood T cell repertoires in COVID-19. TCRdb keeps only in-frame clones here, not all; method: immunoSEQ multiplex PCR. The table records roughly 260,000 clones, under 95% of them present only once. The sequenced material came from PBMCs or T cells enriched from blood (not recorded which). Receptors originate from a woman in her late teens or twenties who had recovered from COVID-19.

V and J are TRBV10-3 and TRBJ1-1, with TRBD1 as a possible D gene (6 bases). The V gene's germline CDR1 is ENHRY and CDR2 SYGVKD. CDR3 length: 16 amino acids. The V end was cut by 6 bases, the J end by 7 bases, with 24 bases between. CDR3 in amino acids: CAISAHNPGVAHEAFF. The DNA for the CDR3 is TGTGCCATCAGCGCTCATAACCCAGGGGTGGCACATGAAGCTTTCTTT.

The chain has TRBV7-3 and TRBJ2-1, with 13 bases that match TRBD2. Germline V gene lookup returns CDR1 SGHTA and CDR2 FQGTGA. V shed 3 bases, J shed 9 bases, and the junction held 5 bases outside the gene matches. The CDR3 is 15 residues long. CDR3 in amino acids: CASSFTSGGAFEQFF. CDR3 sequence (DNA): TGTGCCAGCAGCTTCACTAGCGGGGGGGCCTTTGAGCAGTTCTTC.

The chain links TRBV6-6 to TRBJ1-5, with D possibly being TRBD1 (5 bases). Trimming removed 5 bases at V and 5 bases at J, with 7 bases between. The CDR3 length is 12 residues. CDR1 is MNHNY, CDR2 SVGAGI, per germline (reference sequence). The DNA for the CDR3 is TGTGCCAGCAGTACGGGGGATCAGCCCCAGCATTTT. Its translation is CASSTGDQPQHF.

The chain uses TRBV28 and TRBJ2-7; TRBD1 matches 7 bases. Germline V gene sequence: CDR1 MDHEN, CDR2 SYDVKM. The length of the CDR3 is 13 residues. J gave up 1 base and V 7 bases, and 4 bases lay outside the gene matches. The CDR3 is CASTVGQSYEQYF. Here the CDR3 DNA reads TGTGCCAGCACCGTGGGACAGTCCTACGAGCAGTACTTC.

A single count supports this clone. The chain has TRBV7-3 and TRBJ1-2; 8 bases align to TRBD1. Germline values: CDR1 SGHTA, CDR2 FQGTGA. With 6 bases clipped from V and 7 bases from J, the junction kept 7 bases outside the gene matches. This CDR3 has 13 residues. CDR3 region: CASSQGALGGYTF. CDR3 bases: TGTGCCAGCAGTCAGGGGGCGCTTGGTGGCTACACCTTC.

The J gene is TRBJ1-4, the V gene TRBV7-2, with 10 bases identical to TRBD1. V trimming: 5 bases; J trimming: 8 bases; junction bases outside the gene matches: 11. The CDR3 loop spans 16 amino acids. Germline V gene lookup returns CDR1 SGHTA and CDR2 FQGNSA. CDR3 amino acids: CASSLGGTGVQEKLFF. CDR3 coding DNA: TGTGCCAGCAGCCTGGGGGGGACAGGGGTCCAAGAAAAACTGTTTTTT.